The 24 T cell receptor beta chains below were found in one sample sequenced in a study of T cell responses to AZD1222 COVID-19 vaccine. Clones were sequenced by immunoSEQ multiplex PCR, and TCRdb holds only the in-frame ones, with some missing. Among approximately 150,000 clones listed, about nine tenths were seen once. The starting material was peripheral blood, obtained on day 0 of AZD1222 vaccination. The source of these receptors is an adult in good health.

CDR3 coding DNA: TGTGCCAGCAGTTCCAGGACAGGGGGGGCCACTGAAGCTTTCTTT. Amino acids: CASSSRTGGATEAFF. J is TRBJ1-1 and V is TRBV28; TRBD1 agrees at 10 bases. This CDR3 is 15 amino acids long. Germline V CDR1 and CDR2: MDHEN, SYDVKM. J gave up 4 bases and V 4 bases, and 6 bases lay outside the gene matches.

The V gene is TRBV12-3 or TRBV12-4, the J gene TRBJ1-1; 8 bases agree with TRBD1. The CDR3 runs to 13 residues. The V segment lost 5 bases and the J segment 4 bases; nucleotides outside the gene matches: 3. As DNA, the CDR3 is TGTGCCAGCAGTGGACAGGGTTTCACTGAAGCTTTCTTT. Its protein is CASSGQGFTEAFF.

This chain uses TRBV28 with TRBJ1-5; D call uncertain. The CDR3 has 13 amino acids. Trimming removed 5 bases at V and 11 bases at J, with 16 bases between. The germline gives CDR1 MDHEN, CDR2 SYDVKM. CDR3 in amino acids: CASSGFESRAQHF. CDR3 DNA sequence: TGTGCCAGCAGTGGGTTTGAGTCCCGAGCCCAGCATTTT.

CDR3 DNA: TGTGCCAGCGGATATGGGGCGAACACTGAAGCTTTCTTT. Amino acids: CASGYGANTEAFF. The gene calls are TRBV18 and TRBJ1-1; D might be TRBD1 (5 bases). The germline V gene encodes CDR1 KGHSH and CDR2 LQKENI. V lost 8 bases and J 1 base, leaving 11 bases between the germline ends. CDR3 length equals 13 residues.

This sequence joins TRBV12-5 and TRBJ2-7; D is possibly TRBD1 (5 bases). There are 12 residues in the CDR3. Germline values: CDR1 LGHNT, CDR2 FRNRAP. V lost 9 bases and J lost 1, with 10 bases in between. Here the CDR3 reads CASSRDSYEQYF. CDR3 nucleotide sequence: TGTGCTAGCTCCAGGGATTCCTACGAGCAGTACTTC. Together with reference TRBV12-5 and TRBJ2-7, the CDR3 gives the full variable domain: DARVTQTPRHKVTEMGQEVTMRCQPILGHNTVFWYRQTMMQGLELLAYFRNRAPLDDSGMPKDRFSAEMPDATLATLKIQPSEPRDSAVYFCASSRDSYEQYFGPGTRLTVT.

This clone is categorized as medium-sized (0.01 to 0.1%). The V and J genes are TRBV3-1 (or the pseudogene TRBV3-2) and TRBJ2-5, with D unresolved. The germline V and J ends were trimmed by 2 bases and 5 bases, with 18 bases remaining between them. Germline values: CDR1 LGHDT, CDR2 YNNKEL (reference sequence). This CDR3 has 16 residues. The CDR3: CASSQSEVKVRETQYF. DNA of the CDR3: TGTGCCAGCAGCCAAAGTGAGGTAAAGGTCCGGGAGACCCAGTACTTC.

This clone appeared once. The chain uses TRBV7-3 and TRBJ2-7; D is perhaps TRBD2 (6 bases). Germline-derived CDR1 and CDR2 are SGHTA and FQGTGA. This CDR3 region has 14 residues. The ends were cut back, 6 bases at V and 5 bases at J, with 17 bases in the middle. CDR3 coding DNA: TGTGCCAGCAGACCGTTCGGAGGGTCCCACGAGCAGTACTTC. It specifies CASRPFGGSHEQYF.

CDR3 region: CASSFGGGAQETQYF. In nucleotides, the CDR3 is TGTGCCAGCAGCTTCGGCGGGGGGGCCCAAGAGACCCAGTACTTC. The V and J genes are TRBV7-9 and TRBJ2-5; 9 bases map to TRBD2. The CDR3 covers 15 residues. The J segment lost 1 base and the V segment lost 3 bases, leaving 3 bases of the junction unmatched. CDR1 and CDR2 from the germline V gene are SEHNR and FQNEAQ (reference sequence).

The V gene is TRBV27, the J gene TRBJ2-3; D is ambiguous. CDR1 is MNHEY, CDR2 SMNVEV, per germline (reference sequence). Deletions cut 10 bases from V and 0 bases from J, with 14 bases between. This CDR3 has 14 residues. The CDR3 DNA is TGTGCCACCCAGTGGGTTGCTAGCACAGATACGCAGTATTTT. It specifies CATQWVASTDTQYF.

The J gene is TRBJ1-2, the V gene TRBV28, with D possibly being TRBD1 (6 bases). The germline V gene encodes CDR1 MDHEN and CDR2 SYDVKM. The V end lost 6 bases, the J end lost 6 bases, and 14 bases lay between the germline ends. The CDR3 loop spans 13 amino acids. As DNA, the CDR3 is TGTGCCAGCAGGTGGGGGGCCCGAAATGGCTACACCTTC. It codes for CASRWGARNGYTF.

The chain couples TRBV12-3 or TRBV12-4 to TRBJ1-1; possible D gene TRBD1, 6 bases. This CDR3 contains 13 residues. Trimming pared 3 bases from V and 4 bases from J, leaving 9 bases between. Here the CDR3 DNA reads TGTGCCAGCAGTTTCGGGGGGCTCACTGAAGCTTTCTTT. Translation gives CASSFGGLTEAFF.

The CDR3 nucleotides read TGTGCCACCAGCAGAGATCGGGGGGCGGGTCAGCCCCAGCATTTT. This encodes CATSRDRGAGQPQHF. The gene calls are TRBV15 and TRBJ1-5, with a weak D call TRBD1 (6 bases). The V gene lost 0 bases and the J gene lost 6 bases, with 12 bases spanning the gap. The germline V gene has CDR1 LNHNV and CDR2 YYDKDF (reference sequence). The CDR3 is made up of 15 amino acids.

This chain connects TRBV21-1 to TRBJ2-1; no DNA check was done on the table's D call, TRBD2. TRBV21-1 has pseudogene status. The length of the CDR3 is 17 residues. Written as DNA, the CDR3 is TGTGCCAGCAGCAAATCGAGCGGGCCTCCCCCCAGAAATGAGCAGTTCTTC. Its translation: CASSKSSGPPPRNEQFF.

The genes are TRBV5-6 and TRBJ1-4; D is possibly TRBD1 (5 bases). Trimming left V 4 bases short and J 8 bases short, with 15 bases between. This CDR3 is built from 14 residues. Germline V CDR1 and CDR2: SGHDT, YYEEEE. CDR3: CASSPGRNREKLFF. The CDR3 DNA reads TGTGCCAGCAGCCCGGGACGTAACAGGGAAAAACTGTTTTTT.

The genes are TRBV6-2 or TRBV6-3 and TRBJ2-6; D is ambiguous. The germline V gene encodes CDR1 MNHEY and CDR2 SVGEGT. The V gene lost 5 bases and the J gene lost 0 bases, with 11 bases spanning the gap. The CDR3 is 16 amino acids. The CDR3 coding sequence is TGTGCCAGCAGTCCACATCGTCGCTCTGGGGCCAACGTCCTGACTTTC. This codes for CASSPHRRSGANVLTF.

The CDR3 here is CASGDGYNEQFF. As DNA, the CDR3 is TGTGCCAGTGGGGACGGATACAATGAGCAGTTCTTC. This rearrangement joins TRBV19 to TRBJ2-1; D is possibly TRBD1 or TRBD2 (5 bases each). V was trimmed by 8 bases and J by 4 bases, leaving 9 bases between them. The V gene's germline CDR1 is LNHDA and CDR2 SQIVND (reference sequence). This CDR3 has 12 amino acids.

This chain's CDR3 is CASSIRGSLNTGELFF. CDR3 sequence (DNA): TGTGCCAGTAGTATCAGGGGCAGCCTTAACACCGGGGAGCTGTTTTTT. The V gene is TRBV19, the J gene TRBJ2-2; D might be TRBD1 (6 bases). With 3 bases removed from V and 2 bases from J, the gap between germline ends came to 13 bases. Germline V gene lookup returns CDR1 LNHDA and CDR2 SQIVND (reference sequence). This CDR3 spans 16 amino acids.

V is TRBV28 and J is TRBJ2-5; 11 nucleotides match TRBD1. In germline, CDR1 is MDHEN, CDR2 SYDVKM. Trimming at V came to 2 bases and at J to 1 base, leaving 3 bases not matched to a gene. CDR3 length: 16 amino acids. CDR3 sequence (DNA): TGTGCCAGCAGTTTAGGGACAGGGGGTTTCCAAGAGACCCAGTACTTC. It yields the protein CASSLGTGGFQETQYF.

This rearrangement joins TRBV28 to TRBJ1-3; D unresolved. V was shortened by 3 bases and J by 3 bases, with 6 bases between the two germline ends. The CDR3 loop spans 13 amino acids. Germline-derived CDR1 and CDR2 are MDHEN and SYDVKM. CDR3: CASSFRDGNTIYF. The CDR3 nucleotides read TGTGCCAGCAGTTTCCGAGATGGAAACACCATATATTTT.

V gene TRBV11-2 combines with J gene TRBJ2-7; a possible D gene is TRBD2 (6 bases). CDR1 and CDR2 from the germline V gene are SGHAT and FQNNGV. V lost 2 bases to trimming and J lost 0 bases, with 14 bases between them. This CDR3 is 16 amino acids long. CDR3 coding DNA: TGTGCCAGCAGCTTACTGCCTAGAGCGGGCTCCTACGAGCAGTACTTC. This codes for CASSLLPRAGSYEQYF.

The V and J genes are TRBV28 and TRBJ2-7, with 7 bases lining up with TRBD2. Germline lookup yields CDR1 MDHEN and CDR2 SYDVKM. The CDR3 loop spans 18 amino acids. The ends lost 5 bases at V and 0 bases at J; junction bases unmatched: 16. The CDR3, as DNA: TGTGCCAGCAGTCCGGGTCTTGGCGGGAGTAATAGCTCCTACGAGCAGTACTTC. It encodes CASSPGLGGSNSSYEQYF.

The genes are TRBV6-5 and TRBJ1-1; D is perhaps TRBD1 (6 bases). Trimming stripped 8 bases from V and 3 bases from J, with 16 bases between. The CDR3 has 14 residues. Looked up from germline, CDR1 is MNHEY and CDR2 is SVGAGI. The CDR3 protein is CASRHQGRDTEAFF. CDR3 nucleotide sequence: TGTGCCAGCCGTCACCAGGGGAGAGACACTGAAGCTTTCTTT.

The CDR3 DNA reads TGTGCCAGCAGCTTCTCCGGGTCGGAGGGAGAGACCCAGTACTTC. Its protein is CASSFSGSEGETQYF. The chain links TRBV11-2 to TRBJ2-5, with D possibly TRBD2 on 6 matching bases. This CDR3 is built from 15 residues. CDR1 and CDR2 (germline): SGHAT, FQNNGV. V was trimmed by 3 bases and J by 4 bases, leaving 15 bases between them.

This rearrangement joins TRBV20-1 to TRBJ2-3; 9 positions match TRBD1. The CDR3 contains 16 residues. V lost 3 bases and J lost 6; bases outside the gene matches: 13. CDR1 is DFQATT, CDR2 SNEGSKA, per germline (reference sequence). This CDR3 reads CSASAETGGPRDTQYF. The DNA for the CDR3 is TGCAGTGCTAGTGCCGAGACAGGGGGGCCACGGGATACGCAGTATTTT.